Shown below are 9 T cell receptor beta chains from a single sample sequenced in a study of cytomegalovirus exposure and HLA in healthy donors. The PCR made use of 60 Vbeta and 13 Jbeta primers. The assay was immunoSEQ multiplex PCR, and TCRdb's table has in-frame clones only and misses some. The table has more than 110,000 clones, around 85% seen once. Sequencing was performed on PBMCs. The source is a woman in her 50s in good health and CMV-seropositive.

The J gene is TRBJ2-6, the V gene TRBV11-2; a possible D gene is TRBD1 (5 bases). V shed 2 bases and J shed 0 bases, with 11 bases lying between them. This CDR3 is built from 17 residues. Germline V CDR1 and CDR2: SGHAT, FQNNGV. The CDR3 region has the DNA TGTGCCAGCAGCTTATGGGGCGAACACTCTGGGGCCAACGTCCTGACTTTC. Translation gives CASSLWGEHSGANVLTF.

This clone came up a few times. The chain carries TRBV5-6 and TRBJ1-1, with D unclear. V was clipped by 7 bases and J by 10 bases, with 5 bases between them. Germline V gene data show CDR1 as SGHDT and CDR2 as YYEEEE. This CDR3 spans 8 amino acids. The chain's CDR3 is CASLLAFF. CDR3 nucleotide sequence: TGTGCCAGCTTATTAGCTTTCTTT.

CDR3 sequence (DNA): TGTGCCAGCAGCTTTTCGACAGGCGCTGAAGCTTTCTTT. Protein product: CASSFSTGAEAFF. This chain connects TRBV11-1 to TRBJ1-1; possible D gene TRBD1, 6 bases. The germline V gene encodes CDR1 SGHAT and CDR2 FQDESV (reference sequence). The CDR3 sequence is 13 residues long. V was trimmed by 3 bases and J by 6 bases, leaving 11 bases between them.

The rearrangement uses TRBV6-1 and TRBJ2-3; D is perhaps TRBD1 (5 bases). Germline V gene sequence: CDR1 MNHNS, CDR2 SASEGT. V was cut by 4 bases and J by 3 bases, with 8 bases left in between. This CDR3 is built from 13 residues. CDR3 residues: CASSAPGTDTQYF. The CDR3, as DNA: TGTGCCAGCAGTGCCCCAGGGACAGATACGCAGTATTTT.

This clone was counted a single time. The V gene is TRBV10-3, the J gene TRBJ2-2; TRBD2 agrees at 8 bases. The CDR3 length is 17 residues. CDR1 and CDR2 from the germline V gene are ENHRY and SYGVKD. The J segment lost 0 bases and the V segment lost 7 bases, leaving 10 bases of the junction unmatched. The CDR3 protein is CAIKGISGGTNTGELFF. CDR3 DNA: TGTGCCATCAAGGGGATCAGCGGGGGTACGAACACCGGGGAGCTGTTTTTT.

The chain carries TRBV28 and TRBJ1-2, with 8 positions matching TRBD1. V shed 4 bases, J shed 6 bases, and the junction held 10 bases outside the gene matches. The CDR3 sequence is 15 residues long. The germline gives CDR1 MDHEN, CDR2 SYDVKM. CDR3 sequence reads: CASSSGQGGFDGYTF. For the CDR3, the DNA is TGTGCCAGCAGTTCTGGACAGGGTGGTTTTGATGGCTACACCTTC.

V usage is TRBV7-9 and J usage is TRBJ2-4, with 8 bases matching TRBD1. The CDR3 is 15 amino acids. J gave up 6 bases and V 2 bases, and 6 bases lay outside the gene matches. Germline assignment: CDR1 SEHNR and CDR2 FQNEAQ (reference sequence). The CDR3 region is CASSLNTGGGNIQYF. The CDR3 region has the DNA TGTGCCAGCAGCTTAAACACAGGGGGAGGAAACATTCAGTACTTC.

This clone appeared a few times. V and J are TRBV9 and TRBJ2-2; possible D gene TRBD1, 7 bases. V dropped 4 bases and J dropped 7 bases, with 14 bases sitting between them. In germline, CDR1 is SGDLS, CDR2 YYNGEE. This CDR3 spans 14 amino acids. CDR3 protein: CASSKEGASGELFF. The CDR3 DNA is TGTGCCAGCAGCAAGGAGGGGGCCAGCGGGGAGCTGTTTTTT.

The sample holds a few counts of this clone. The rearrangement uses TRBV27 and TRBJ1-1; 7 positions agree with TRBD1. Germline CDR1 MNHEY, CDR2 SMNVEV (reference sequence). This CDR3 spans 16 amino acids. V lost 5 bases to trimming and J lost 0 bases; unmatched junction nucleotides: 9. CDR3 residues: CASSTPSGGVNTEAFF. In DNA, the CDR3 is TGTGCCAGCAGTACTCCCTCAGGGGGAGTGAACACTGAAGCTTTCTTT.